Below are 11 T cell receptor beta chains sequenced from a single sample in a study of cytomegalovirus exposure and HLA in healthy donors. The PCR made use of 60 Vbeta and 13 Jbeta primers. Data came from immunoSEQ multiplex PCR; TCRdb stores just in-frame clones and leaves some out. The sample yields some 200,000 clones, around four fifths seen once. Material: PBMCs. These receptors came from a woman aged 45-60 years in good health and CMV-seropositive.

The rearrangement uses TRBV30 and TRBJ1-3; D gene unclear. Trimming removed 3 bases from V and 0 bases from J, with 6 bases in between. Germline V gives CDR1 GTSNPN, CDR2 SVGIG (reference sequence). The CDR3 loop spans 13 amino acids. As DNA, the CDR3 is TGTGCCTGGAGAATGAGCTCTGGAAACACCATATATTTT. Amino acids: CAWRMSSGNTIYF.

The rearrangement links TRBV5-6 to TRBJ1-1; TRBD1 agrees at 10 bases. V lost 0 bases and J lost 4; bases outside the gene matches: 3. The CDR3 contains 15 residues. Germline CDR1 SGHDT, CDR2 YYEEEE. CDR3 sequence (DNA): TGTGCCAGCAGCTTGGCCGGGACAGGGGCCACTGAAGCTTTCTTT. Translating gives CASSLAGTGATEAFF.

This clone was found a few times. CDR3: CASSYVNTGELFF. The CDR3 DNA is TGTGCCAGCAGTTACGTAAACACCGGGGAGCTGTTTTTT. The chain recombines TRBV6-6 with TRBJ2-2; D gene uncertain. Deletions cut 2 bases from V and 2 bases from J, with 3 bases between. Germline values: CDR1 MNHNY, CDR2 SVGAGI (reference sequence). CDR3 size: 13 residues.

This clone was seen only once. This chain joins TRBV4-1 and TRBJ2-5; 12 bases are shared with TRBD2. Per the germline V gene, CDR1 is MGHRA and CDR2 is YSYEKL. The CDR3 is made up of 19 amino acids. The J segment lost 5 bases and the V segment lost 0 bases, leaving 13 bases of the junction unmatched. The CDR3 reads CASSQDRTSGTSSGETQYF. For the CDR3, the DNA is TGCGCCAGCAGCCAAGATAGGACTAGCGGGACTTCATCGGGGGAGACCCAGTACTTC.

This chain connects TRBV4-2 to TRBJ2-3, with D hard to call. Germline V gene lookup returns CDR1 LGHNA and CDR2 YNFKEQ. This CDR3 has 15 amino acids. With 1 base removed from V and 6 bases from J, the gap between germline ends came to 14 bases. CDR3 sequence (DNA): TGTGCCAGCAGCCAAGTAATATCGCTATCCGATACGCAGTATTTT. Its translation: CASSQVISLSDTQYF.

The genes are TRBV5-1 and TRBJ2-1; TRBD2 matches 7 bases. This CDR3 is built from 16 residues. Germline CDR1 is SGHRS and CDR2 is YFSETQ. The J segment lost 4 bases and the V segment lost 6 bases, leaving 13 bases of the junction unmatched. The CDR3 sequence is CASTSSSGAGYNEQFF. In DNA form, the CDR3 reads TGCGCCAGCACTAGTTCAAGCGGGGCAGGTTACAATGAGCAGTTCTTC.

Regarding this clone: Other DNA sequences in the sample encode the same CDR3. The chain uses TRBV20-1 and TRBJ2-1, with D possibly TRBD1 on 5 matching bases. In germline, CDR1 is DFQATT, CDR2 SNEGSKA (reference sequence). Between the trimmed V and J ends, which lost 6 bases and 5 bases, there was a span of 8 bases. The length of the CDR3 is 11 residues. This CDR3 reads CSAGPNNEQFF. The CDR3 nucleotides are TGCAGTGCGGGGCCCAACAATGAGCAGTTCTTC.

A note on this clone: At one of its ends the junction is not consistent with the germline gene, which may arise from a read error. This chain uses TRBV7-9 with TRBJ2-7; a possible D gene is TRBD1 (6 bases). The CDR3 contains 14 residues. Germline V gene sequence: CDR1 SEHNR, CDR2 FQNEAQ (reference sequence). The CDR3 here is CSSSFRGGSYEQYF. The CDR3, as DNA: TGTTCCAGCAGCTTCAGGGGCGGCTCCTACGAGCAGTACTTC.

On this clone: One end of the junction varies from germline; a read error may be responsible. This rearrangement joins TRBV6-5 to TRBJ1-2; D gene unclear. From germline, CDR1 is MNHEY and CDR2 SVGAGI. This CDR3 spans 13 amino acids. The CDR3 sequence: CASREAANYGYTF. As DNA, the CDR3 is TGTGCGAGCAGAGAGGCCGCTAACTATGGCTACACCTTC.

The chain has TRBV19 and TRBJ2-5; TRBD2 might be the D (5 bases). Deletions cut 3 bases from V and 5 bases from J, with 13 bases between. The CDR3 runs 14 residues. The germline gives CDR1 LNHDA, CDR2 SQIVND (reference sequence). The CDR3 coding sequence is TGTGCCAGTAGTATGAACTCCGAGGGCGAGACCCAGTACTTC. This codes for CASSMNSEGETQYF.

V and J are TRBV20-1 and TRBJ2-5; tentatively, D is TRBD1 (5 bases). Germline CDR1 reads DFQATT; CDR2 reads SNEGSKA (reference sequence). This CDR3 region has 11 residues. CDR3 residues: CSVDRQETQYF. The CDR3 nucleotides are TGCAGCGTAGACAGACAAGAGACCCAGTACTTC.